A single sample gave rise to the 7 T cell receptor beta chains below, sequenced in a study of cytomegalovirus exposure and HLA in healthy donors. With 60 Vbeta and 13 Jbeta primers, the PCR was carried out. Some clones are missing from TCRdb's copy, which holds only in-frame ones; the method was immunoSEQ multiplex PCR. The sample lists under 150,000 clones; roughly 70% were seen once. The sequenced sample was PBMCs. The source of these receptors is a man in his fifties in good health and CMV-seropositive.

V gene TRBV4-3 combines with J gene TRBJ1-2, with D perhaps TRBD1 (6 bases). Germline CDR1 and CDR2: LGHNA and YSLEER. The CDR3 length is 14 residues. V lost 4 bases, J lost 2 bases, and 11 bases lay in between. The CDR3 nucleotides are TGCGCCAGCAGCCCACCCGACAGGAACTATGGCTACACCTTC. It translates to CASSPPDRNYGYTF.

This clone has just one count. The chain carries TRBV11-3 and TRBJ2-1, with D perhaps TRBD1 (6 bases). V was shortened by 5 bases and J by 3 bases, with 17 bases between the two germline ends. The CDR3 totals 16 residues. The germline gives CDR1 SGHNT, CDR2 YENEEA. The CDR3 nucleotides are TGTGCCAGCAGCCCAGGCTCAGGGGCAGGCTACAATGAGCAGTTCTTC. Translation gives CASSPGSGAGYNEQFF.

This chain joins TRBV4-1 and TRBJ2-5; D is uncertain. There are 12 residues in the CDR3. Trimming took 4 bases from V and 7 from J, leaving 10 bases between them. Looked up from germline, CDR1 is MGHRA and CDR2 is YSYEKL. The CDR3: CASSPGFGTQYF. In nucleotides, the CDR3 is TGCGCCAGCAGCCCGGGTTTCGGGACCCAGTACTTC.

The rearrangement joins TRBV5-1 to TRBJ2-7, with a possible D match to TRBD2 (5 bases). The CDR3 runs to 13 residues. With 1 base removed from V and 3 bases from J, the gap between germline ends came to 8 bases. Germline CDR1 SGHRS, CDR2 YFSETQ. CDR3 protein: CASSLRENYEQYF. The CDR3 coding sequence is TGCGCCAGCAGCTTGAGGGAGAACTACGAGCAGTACTTC.

This clone was found a few times. The rearrangement joins TRBV27 to TRBJ1-5; the D gene is possibly TRBD1 (6 bases). Trimming stripped 0 bases from V and 6 bases from J, with 9 bases between. Germline V gene sequence: CDR1 MNHEY, CDR2 SMNVEV (reference sequence). The CDR3 loop spans 14 amino acids. The CDR3 DNA is TGTGCCAGCAGTTTATCGGCAGGGGTTCAGCCCCAGCATTTT. It encodes CASSLSAGVQPQHF.

The rearrangement links TRBV9 to TRBJ2-3; maybe TRBD2 (7 bases). Between the trimmed V and J ends, which lost 0 bases and 4 bases, there was a span of 18 bases. Germline V gives CDR1 SGDLS, CDR2 YYNGEE. The CDR3 has 17 amino acids. The CDR3 spells CASSVGLVGGGADTQYF. CDR3 sequence (DNA): TGTGCCAGCAGCGTAGGGCTCGTTGGCGGGGGCGCAGATACGCAGTATTTT.

The chain links TRBV7-2 to TRBJ1-1; 7 bases fit TRBD1. Germline CDR1 reads SGHTA; CDR2 reads FQGNSA. With 5 bases clipped from V and 1 base from J, the junction kept 4 bases outside the gene matches. This CDR3 comprises 14 residues. CDR3 loop: CASSPRQGNTEAFF. The CDR3 nucleotides read TGTGCCAGCAGCCCCCGACAGGGGAACACTGAAGCTTTCTTT. The whole variable domain, remainder taken from reference TRBV7-2 and TRBJ1-1, is GAGVSQSPSNKVTEKGKDVELRCDPISGHTALYWYRQSLGQGLEFLIYFQGNSAPDKSGLPSDRFSAERTGGSVSTLTIQRTQQEDSAVYLCASSPRQGNTEAFFGQGTRLTVV.